A single sample gave rise to the 5 T cell receptor beta chains below, sequenced in a study of vaccination and CD4 T cells after COVID-19. Described treatment: approximately nine-day PBMC culture with coronavirus spike peptide pools or control peptides (ViraFEST assay). These receptors' antigens are unknown. Oncomine TCR Beta short-read sequencing was applied to DNA from cultured CD4+ T cells. TCRdb reprocessed the PCR reads with MiXCR, giving one entry per CDR3 protein. The data contain fewer than 9,500 distinct CDR3 sequences, about 49% of them singletons. Material: CD4+ T cells from blood, cultured in vitro. These receptor sequences come from a human donor who had recovered from COVID-19.

This chain uses TRBV12-3 or TRBV12-4 with TRBJ1-5; no reliable D call. The CDR3 spans 13 residues. Trimming pared 3 bases from V and 3 bases from J, leaving 6 bases between. The CDR3 here is CASSFGDNQPQHF. Written as DNA, the CDR3 is TGTGCCAGCAGTTTTGGAGACAATCAGCCCCAGCATTTT.

The chain employs TRBV19 and TRBJ1-2; the D is unclear. This CDR3 has 13 residues. Trimming cost V 3 bases and J 4 bases, with 9 bases left between them. Germline V gene sequence: CDR1 LNHDA, CDR2 SQIVND (reference sequence). CDR3 bases: TGTGCCAGTAGTATGCTAGCTGGCTATGGCTACACCTTC. Protein product: CASSMLAGYGYTF.

The V and J genes are TRBV7-9 and TRBJ2-7, with TRBD2 matching over 8 bases. Germline CDR1 SEHNR, CDR2 FQNEAQ (reference sequence). The CDR3 sequence is 14 residues long. With 6 bases clipped from V and 2 bases from J, the junction kept 6 bases outside the gene matches. CDR3 loop: CASSLTSEAYEQYF. DNA for the CDR3: TGTGCCAGCAGTCTGACTAGCGAGGCCTACGAGCAGTACTTC.

The chain recombines TRBV20-1 with TRBJ2-7; 10 nucleotides align to TRBD2. The V gene end was trimmed by 6 bases and the J gene end by 2 bases; junction bases not matched to a gene: 7. This CDR3 is 14 amino acids long. Per the germline V gene, CDR1 is DFQATT and CDR2 is SNEGSKA (reference sequence). The CDR3 sequence is CSARPGTSAYEQYF. CDR3 sequence (DNA): TGCAGTGCCCGACCGGGGACTAGCGCCTACGAGCAGTACTTC.

The V gene is TRBV7-2, the J gene TRBJ2-4; 9 nucleotides match TRBD2. CDR3 size: 16 residues. J lost 6 bases, V lost 1 base, and 7 bases had no gene match. Germline lookup yields CDR1 SGHTA and CDR2 FQGNSA. CDR3 sequence (DNA): TGTGCCAGCAGCTTAGTAGGTGGTAGCGGGAGAAACATTCAGTACTTC. Translated: CASSLVGGSGRNIQYF. Using reference TRBV7-2 and TRBJ2-4 for the parts outside the CDR3, the full variable domain is GAGVSQSPSNKVTEKGKDVELRCDPISGHTALYWYRQSLGQGLEFLIYFQGNSAPDKSGLPSDRFSAERTGGSVSTLTIQRTQQEDSAVYLCASSLVGGSGRNIQYFGAGTRLSVL.